This T cell receptor (beta chain) was sequenced during a study of cytomegalovirus exposure and HLA in healthy donors. Overall study context: The roughly 120 validation repertoires matched the approximately 700 first-cohort repertoires in platform, a later analysis reported. Regarding the study as a whole: A list of about 180 TCR beta chains associated with cytomegalovirus was given. Three CMV-associated chains were confirmed in vitro to be specific for CMV antigens.

In the case of this clone: Its target is not known.

The CDR3 is 14 residues long. The trim removed 4 bases at V and 5 bases at J, leaving 5 bases unmatched. Germline CDR1 is SGHRS and CDR2 is YFSETQ. Produced via immunoSEQ multiplex PCR; TCRdb's table is partial and in-frame only. This sample yields tens of thousands of clones, of which approximately 96% are seen a single time; about 1.3% belongs to the top ten. The chain is built from TRBV5-1 and TRBJ2-7; TRBD1 agrees at 11 bases. The TCR originated in a woman aged 18 to 35 in good health and CMV-seronegative. The specimen was PBMCs. CDR3 nucleotide sequence: TGCGCCAGCAGCCAGGGACAGGGGGTGAACGAGCAGTACTTC. Translated, it gives CASSQGQGVNEQYF.